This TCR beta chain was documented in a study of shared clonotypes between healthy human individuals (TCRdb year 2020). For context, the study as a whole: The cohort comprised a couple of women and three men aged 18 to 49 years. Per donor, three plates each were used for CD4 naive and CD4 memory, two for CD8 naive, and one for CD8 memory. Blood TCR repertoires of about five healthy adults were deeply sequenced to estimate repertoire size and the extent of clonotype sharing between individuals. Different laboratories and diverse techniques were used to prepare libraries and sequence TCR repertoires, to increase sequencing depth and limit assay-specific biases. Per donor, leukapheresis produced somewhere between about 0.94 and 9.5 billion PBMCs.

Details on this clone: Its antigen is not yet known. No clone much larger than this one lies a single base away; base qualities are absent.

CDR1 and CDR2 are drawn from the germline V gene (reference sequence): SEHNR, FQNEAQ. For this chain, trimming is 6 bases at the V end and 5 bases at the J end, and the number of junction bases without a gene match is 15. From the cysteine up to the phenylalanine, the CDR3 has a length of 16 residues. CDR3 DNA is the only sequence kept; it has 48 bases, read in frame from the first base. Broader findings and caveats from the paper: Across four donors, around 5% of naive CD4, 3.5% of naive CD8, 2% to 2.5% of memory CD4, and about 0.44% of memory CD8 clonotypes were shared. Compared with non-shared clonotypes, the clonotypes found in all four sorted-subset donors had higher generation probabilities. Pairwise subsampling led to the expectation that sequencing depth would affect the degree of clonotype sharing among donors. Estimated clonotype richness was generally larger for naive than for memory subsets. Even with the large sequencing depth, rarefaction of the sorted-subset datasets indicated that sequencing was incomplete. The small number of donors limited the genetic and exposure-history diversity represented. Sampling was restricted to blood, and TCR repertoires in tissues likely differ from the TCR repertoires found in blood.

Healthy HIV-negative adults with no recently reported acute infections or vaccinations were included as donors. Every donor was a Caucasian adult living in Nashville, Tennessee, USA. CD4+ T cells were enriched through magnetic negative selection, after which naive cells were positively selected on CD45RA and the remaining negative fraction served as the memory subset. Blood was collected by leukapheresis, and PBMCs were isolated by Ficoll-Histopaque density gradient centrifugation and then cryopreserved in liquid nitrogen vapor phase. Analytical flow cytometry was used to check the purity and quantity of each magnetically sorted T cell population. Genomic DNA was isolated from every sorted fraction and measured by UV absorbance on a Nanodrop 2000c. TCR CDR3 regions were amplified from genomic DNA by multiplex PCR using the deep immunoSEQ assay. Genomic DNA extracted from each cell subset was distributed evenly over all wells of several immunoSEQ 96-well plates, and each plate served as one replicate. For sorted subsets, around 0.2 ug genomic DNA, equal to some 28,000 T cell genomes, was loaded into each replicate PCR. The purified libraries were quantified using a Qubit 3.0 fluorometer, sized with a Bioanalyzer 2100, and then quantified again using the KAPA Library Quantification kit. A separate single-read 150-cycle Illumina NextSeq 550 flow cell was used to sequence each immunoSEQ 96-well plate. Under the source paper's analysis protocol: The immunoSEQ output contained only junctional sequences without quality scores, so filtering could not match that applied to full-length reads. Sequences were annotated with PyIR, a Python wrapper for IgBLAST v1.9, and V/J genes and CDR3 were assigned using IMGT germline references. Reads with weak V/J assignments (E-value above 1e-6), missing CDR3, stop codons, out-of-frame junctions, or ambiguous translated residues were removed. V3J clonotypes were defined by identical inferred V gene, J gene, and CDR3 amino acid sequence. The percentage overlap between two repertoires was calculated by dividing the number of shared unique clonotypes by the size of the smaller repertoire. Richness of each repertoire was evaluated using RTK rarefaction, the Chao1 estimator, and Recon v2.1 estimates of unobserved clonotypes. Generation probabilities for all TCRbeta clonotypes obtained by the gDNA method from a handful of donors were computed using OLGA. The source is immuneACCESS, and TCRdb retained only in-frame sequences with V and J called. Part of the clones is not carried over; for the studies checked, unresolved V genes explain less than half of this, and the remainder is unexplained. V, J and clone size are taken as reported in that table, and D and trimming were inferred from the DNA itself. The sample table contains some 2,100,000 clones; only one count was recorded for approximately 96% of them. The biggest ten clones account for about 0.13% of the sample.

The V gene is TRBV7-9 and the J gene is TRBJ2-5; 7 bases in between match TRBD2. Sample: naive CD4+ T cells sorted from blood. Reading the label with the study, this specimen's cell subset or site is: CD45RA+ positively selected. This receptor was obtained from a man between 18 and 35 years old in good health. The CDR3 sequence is CASRSSGTTRGETQYF. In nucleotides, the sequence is TGTGCCAGCAGATCGTCCGGGACTACTAGAGGGGAGACCCAGTACTTC.